These 20 T cell receptor beta chains originate from one sample sequenced in a study of blood T cell repertoires in COVID-19. Method: immunoSEQ multiplex PCR; TCRdb's copy keeps in-frame clones and lacks some. This table has 130,000 to 150,000 clones, approximately 87% appearing once. Material for sequencing was peripheral blood. All receptors come from a woman aged 45 to 65 with active or convalescent COVID-19.

The chain employs TRBV18 and TRBJ1-2; maybe TRBD1 (5 bases). Germline lookup yields CDR1 KGHSH and CDR2 LQKENI. With 2 bases removed from V and 6 bases from J, the gap between germline ends came to 13 bases. The CDR3 spans 14 residues. The CDR3 DNA follows: TGTGCCAGCTCACCAAGAAGGGGAATAGATGGCTACACCTTC. It codes for CASSPRRGIDGYTF.

The rearrangement links TRBV5-1 to TRBJ2-2, with 7 bases aligning to TRBD1. This CDR3 has 15 residues. Trimming cost V 3 bases and J 1 base; bases outside gene matches: 3. Germline CDR1 and CDR2: SGHRS and YFSETQ. The CDR3 DNA reads as TGCGCCAGCAGCTCGGGACAGCTGAACACCGGGGAGCTGTTTTTT. Amino acid sequence: CASSSGQLNTGELFF. The complete variable domain, with remaining parts taken from reference TRBV5-1 and TRBJ2-2, reads KAGVTQTPRYLIKTRGQQVTLSCSPISGHRSVSWYQQTPGQGLQFLFEYFSETQRNKGNFPGRFSGRQFSNSRSEMNVSTLELGDSALYLCASSSGQLNTGELFFGEGSRLTVL.

The V gene is TRBV20-1, the J gene TRBJ1-1, with D perhaps TRBD1 (6 bases). The CDR3 has 11 residues. V shed 5 bases and J shed 7 bases, with 11 bases lying between them. Germline V gene lookup returns CDR1 DFQATT and CDR2 SNEGSKA (reference sequence). CDR3 DNA sequence: TGCAGTGCTGCTCAGGGGAATGAAGCTTTCTTT. Its translation is CSAAQGNEAFF.

The V call is TRBV24-1, the J call TRBJ2-2; tentative D call: TRBD1 (6 bases). Germline V CDR1 and CDR2: KGHDR, SFDVKD. The V end lost 12 bases, the J end lost 5 bases, and 15 bases lay between the germline ends. The CDR3 has 13 residues. CDR3 DNA sequence: TGTGCCGGAGGAGGACAGATAACCGGGGAGCTGTTTTTT. Its protein is CAGGGQITGELFF.

V gene TRBV21-1 combines with J gene TRBJ2-7; TRBD2 is the table's D call, not checked against the DNA. TRBV21-1 is marked as a pseudogene. There are 13 residues in the CDR3. For the CDR3, the DNA is TGTGCCAGCAGCAAATCGGGGGAGGGTGAGCAGTACTTC. Encoded protein: CASSKSGEGEQYF.

J is TRBJ2-1 and V is TRBV7-3, with 7 bases matching TRBD2. CDR3 length: 15 residues. With V trimmed by 3 bases and J by 0 bases, 2 bases remained unmatched. Germline CDR1 SGHTA, CDR2 FQGTGA. The CDR3 DNA follows: TGTGCCAGCAGCTTTGGCGGGAGCTCCTACAATGAGCAGTTCTTC. Its translation is CASSFGGSSYNEQFF.

The chain joins TRBV19 to TRBJ2-7, with D tentatively TRBD1 (7 bases). V gave up 2 bases and J gave up 7 bases, with 15 bases separating them. From germline, CDR1 is LNHDA and CDR2 SQIVND (reference sequence). The CDR3 contains 14 residues. Here the CDR3 reads CASSINPQGGEQYF. The CDR3 nucleotides read TGTGCCAGTAGTATAAACCCGCAGGGGGGTGAGCAGTACTTC.

The chain links TRBV4-1 to TRBJ2-5, with 12 bases lining up with TRBD2. The CDR3 contains 15 residues. Losses at the gene ends were 1 base for V and 5 bases for J; bases not matched to a gene: 2. The germline CDR1 and CDR2 sequences are MGHRA and YSYEKL. CDR3 sequence: CASSQVGLAGETQYF. The CDR3 DNA reads as TGCGCCAGCAGCCAAGTCGGACTAGCGGGGGAGACCCAGTACTTC.

The J gene is TRBJ2-1, the V gene TRBV6-2 or TRBV6-3, with TRBD2 matching 8 bases. CDR1 and CDR2 (germline): MNHEY, SVGEGT. The CDR3 is made up of 16 amino acids. With 4 bases clipped from V and 3 bases from J, the junction kept 8 bases outside the gene matches. The CDR3 nucleotides are TGTGCCAGCAGTTTAATCAGCGGGAGAGTCTACAATGAGCAGTTCTTC. This gives the protein CASSLISGRVYNEQFF.

The chain recombines TRBV5-4 with TRBJ2-7, with 7 bases identical to TRBD2. This CDR3 has 15 amino acids. The V gene's germline CDR1 is SGHNT and CDR2 YYREEE (reference sequence). The V segment lost 4 bases and the J segment 2 bases; nucleotides outside the gene matches: 9. CDR3 DNA: TGTGCCAGCAGCGGGGGAGGGCAGGCTCCCTACGAGCAGTACTTC. It codes for CASSGGGQAPYEQYF.

The V call is TRBV5-1, the J call TRBJ2-5; 7 bases align to TRBD1. CDR3 length: 15 residues. The junction had 9 bases not matched to a gene; V was cut back by 4 bases and J by 3 bases. Germline values: CDR1 SGHRS, CDR2 YFSETQ. CDR3 sequence: CASSTGQVGEETQYF. Written as DNA, the CDR3 is TGCGCCAGCAGCACCGGACAGGTCGGTGAAGAGACCCAGTACTTC.

The V gene is TRBV6-2 or TRBV6-3, the J gene TRBJ2-1, with 10 bases identical to TRBD2. Per germline, CDR1 MNHEY and CDR2 SVGEGT. J was trimmed by 3 bases and V by 2 bases; bases with no gene match: 7. CDR3 length equals 17 residues. The CDR3 sequence is CASSYRPGLADYNEQFF. In DNA, the CDR3 is TGTGCCAGCAGTTACCGCCCCGGACTAGCGGACTACAATGAGCAGTTCTTC.

The rearrangement uses TRBV7-3 and TRBJ1-1, with D possibly TRBD1 on 6 matching bases. V dropped 2 bases and J dropped 4 bases, with 14 bases sitting between them. The germline V gene has CDR1 SGHTA and CDR2 FQGTGA. The CDR3 is 15 amino acids. The CDR3: CASSLQGGGGTEAFF. In DNA form, the CDR3 reads TGTGCCAGCAGCTTACAAGGGGGAGGGGGCACTGAAGCTTTCTTT.

The chain uses TRBV7-9 and TRBJ2-5; 13 nucleotides match TRBD2. Losses at the gene ends were 4 bases for V and 4 bases for J; bases not matched to a gene: 6. The CDR3 is made up of 16 amino acids. The germline gives CDR1 SEHNR, CDR2 FQNEAQ (reference sequence). CDR3 loop: CASSSGLAGVGETQYF. CDR3 DNA sequence: TGTGCCAGCAGCTCCGGACTAGCGGGAGTAGGAGAGACCCAGTACTTC.

V and J are TRBV11-2 and TRBJ2-7; 9 nucleotides line up with TRBD2. J gave up 7 bases and V 1 base, and 5 bases lay outside the gene matches. The CDR3 consists of 14 residues. Germline CDR1 SGHAT, CDR2 FQNNGV. The CDR3 is CASSLGGRVGEQYF. For the CDR3, the DNA is TGTGCCAGCAGCTTAGGCGGGAGGGTTGGGGAGCAGTACTTC.

CDR3 amino acids: CASSLRSHTEAFF. CDR3 nucleotide sequence: TGTGCCAGCAGCCTCCGTAGTCACACTGAAGCTTTCTTT. This rearrangement joins TRBV7-2 to TRBJ1-1; no firm D call. This CDR3 contains 13 residues. Trimming cost V 5 bases and J 3 bases, with 10 bases left between them. CDR1 is SGHTA, CDR2 FQGNSA, per germline.

This clone was seen just once. V gene TRBV19 combines with J gene TRBJ1-3, with D maybe TRBD1 (5 bases). Trimming left V 4 bases short and J 0 bases short, with 13 bases between. The germline gives CDR1 LNHDA, CDR2 SQIVND (reference sequence). CDR3 length: 16 residues. The DNA for the CDR3 is TGTGCCAGTAGTAGAGGCACAGGATCCTCTGGAAACACCATATATTTT. This gives the protein CASSRGTGSSGNTIYF.

The V gene is TRBV5-1, the J gene TRBJ2-3; 12 positions agree with TRBD2. J lost 0 bases, V lost 4 bases, and 3 bases had no gene match. There are 16 residues in the CDR3. In germline, CDR1 is SGHRS, CDR2 YFSETQ. CDR3 protein: CASSPGTSGSTDTQYF. The CDR3 nucleotides are TGCGCCAGCAGCCCGGGGACTAGCGGGAGCACAGATACGCAGTATTTT.

The gene calls are TRBV6-5 and TRBJ1-5, with 7 bases identical to TRBD1. V shed 9 bases and J 2 bases; nucleotides not matched to a gene: 7. The CDR3 contains 14 residues. Germline V gene data show CDR1 as MNHEY and CDR2 as SVGAGI. In nucleotides, the CDR3 is TGTGCCAGTAAGACAGGGACTGGCAATCAGCCCCAGCATTTT. It encodes CASKTGTGNQPQHF.

The chain recombines TRBV7-6 with TRBJ1-2; TRBD1 matches at 9 bases. V trimming: 4 bases; J trimming: 4 bases; junction bases outside the gene matches: 10. The CDR3 has 16 residues. Germline CDR1 is SGHVS and CDR2 is FNYEAQ. The CDR3 region has the DNA TGTGCCAGCAGCTCATCTAACCGGGACAGGGCCTATGGCTACACCTTC. Protein sequence: CASSSSNRDRAYGYTF.